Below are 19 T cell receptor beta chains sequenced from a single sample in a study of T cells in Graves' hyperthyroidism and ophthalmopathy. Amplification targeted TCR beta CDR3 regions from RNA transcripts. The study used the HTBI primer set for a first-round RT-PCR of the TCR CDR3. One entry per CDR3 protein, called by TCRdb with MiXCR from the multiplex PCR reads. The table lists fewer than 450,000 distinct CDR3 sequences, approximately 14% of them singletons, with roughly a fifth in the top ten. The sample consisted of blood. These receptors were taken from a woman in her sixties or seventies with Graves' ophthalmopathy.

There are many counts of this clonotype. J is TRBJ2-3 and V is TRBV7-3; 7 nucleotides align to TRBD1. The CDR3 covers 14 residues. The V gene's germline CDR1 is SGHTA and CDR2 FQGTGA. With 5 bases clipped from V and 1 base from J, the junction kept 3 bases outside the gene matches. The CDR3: CASSPGQGTDTQYF. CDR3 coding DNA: TGTGCCAGCAGCCCCGGACAGGGCACAGATACGCAGTATTTT.

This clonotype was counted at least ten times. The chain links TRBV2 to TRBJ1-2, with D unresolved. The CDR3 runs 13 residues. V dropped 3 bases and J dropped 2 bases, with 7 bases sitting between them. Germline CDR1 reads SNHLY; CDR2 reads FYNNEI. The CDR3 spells CASSEGRNYGYTF. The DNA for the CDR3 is TGTGCCAGCAGTGAGGGCAGAAACTATGGCTACACCTTC.

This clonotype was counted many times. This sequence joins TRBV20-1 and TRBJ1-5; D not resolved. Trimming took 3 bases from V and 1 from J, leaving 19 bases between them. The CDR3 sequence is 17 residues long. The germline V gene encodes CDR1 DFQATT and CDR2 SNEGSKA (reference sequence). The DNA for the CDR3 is TGCAGTGCTAGCCATCGGGGAGGTCCGGCAAGCAATCAGCCCCAGCATTTT. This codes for CSASHRGGPASNQPQHF.

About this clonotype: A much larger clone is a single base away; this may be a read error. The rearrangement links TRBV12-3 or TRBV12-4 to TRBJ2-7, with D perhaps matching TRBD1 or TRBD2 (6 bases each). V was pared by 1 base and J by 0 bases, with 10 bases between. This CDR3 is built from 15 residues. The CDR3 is CASSLEGGLSYEQYF. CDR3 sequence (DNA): TGTGCCAGCAGTTTAGAGGGGGGCCTCTCCTACGAGCAGTACTTC.

CDR3 bases: TGTGCCAGCAGCACAACAGGGGACCCACCCTTCTACGAGCAGTACTTC. Protein: CASSTTGDPPFYEQYF. The chain links TRBV13 to TRBJ2-7; TRBD1 agrees at 7 bases. The germline gives CDR1 PRHDT, CDR2 FYEKMQ (reference sequence). The CDR3 is 16 residues long. V trimming: 5 bases; J trimming: 3 bases; junction bases outside the gene matches: 13. The full variable domain, completed using reference TRBV13 and TRBJ2-7, is AAGVIQSPRHLIKEKRETATLKCYPIPRHDTVYWYQQGPGQDPQFLISFYEKMQSDKGSIPDRFSAQQFSDYHSELNMSSLELGDSALYFCASSTTGDPPFYEQYFGPGTRLTVT.

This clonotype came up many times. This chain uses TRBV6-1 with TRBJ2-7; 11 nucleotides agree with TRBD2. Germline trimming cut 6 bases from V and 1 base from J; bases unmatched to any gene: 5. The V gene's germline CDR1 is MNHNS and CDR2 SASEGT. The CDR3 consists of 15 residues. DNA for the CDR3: TGTGCCAGCAGACCCGGACTAGCGGGTTCCTACGAGCAGTACTTC. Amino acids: CASRPGLAGSYEQYF.

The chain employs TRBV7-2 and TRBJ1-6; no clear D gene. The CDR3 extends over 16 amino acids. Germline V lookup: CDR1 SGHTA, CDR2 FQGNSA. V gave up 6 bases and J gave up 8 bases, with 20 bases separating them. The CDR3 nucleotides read TGTGCCAGCAGTCCCGCATTGGGAAGGATCGATTCACCCCTCCACTTT. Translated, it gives CASSPALGRIDSPLHF.

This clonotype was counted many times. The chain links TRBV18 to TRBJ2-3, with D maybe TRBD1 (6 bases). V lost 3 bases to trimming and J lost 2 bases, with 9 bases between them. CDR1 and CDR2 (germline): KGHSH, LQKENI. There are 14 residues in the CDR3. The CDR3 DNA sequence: TGTGCCAGCTCACCGGACAGAAACACAGATACGCAGTATTTT. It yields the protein CASSPDRNTDTQYF.

CDR3 loop: CASSQETSRQETQYF. CDR3 DNA: TGTGCCAGCAGCCAAGAAACTAGTAGGCAAGAGACCCAGTACTTC. This chain links TRBV3-1 with TRBJ2-5; D perhaps matches TRBD2 (5 bases). The V gene's germline CDR1 is LGHDT and CDR2 YNNKEL (reference sequence). V lost 0 bases and J lost 2, with 10 bases in between. The CDR3 extends over 15 amino acids.

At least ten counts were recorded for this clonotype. The CDR3 sequence is CASSSPGRQYF. In DNA, the CDR3 is TGTGCCAGCAGTTCCCCGGGACGACAGTACTTC. The chain recombines TRBV28 with TRBJ2-7; D may correspond to TRBD1 or TRBD2 (5 bases each). V was clipped by 4 bases and J by 10 bases, with 11 bases between them. The CDR3 has 11 residues. CDR1 and CDR2 (germline): MDHEN, SYDVKM.

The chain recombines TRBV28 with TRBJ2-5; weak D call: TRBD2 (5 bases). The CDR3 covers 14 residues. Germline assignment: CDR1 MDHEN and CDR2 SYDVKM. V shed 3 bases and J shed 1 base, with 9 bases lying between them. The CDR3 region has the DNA TGTGCCAGCAGTTTTGTAGCGAGCCAAGAGACCCAGTACTTC. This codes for CASSFVASQETQYF.

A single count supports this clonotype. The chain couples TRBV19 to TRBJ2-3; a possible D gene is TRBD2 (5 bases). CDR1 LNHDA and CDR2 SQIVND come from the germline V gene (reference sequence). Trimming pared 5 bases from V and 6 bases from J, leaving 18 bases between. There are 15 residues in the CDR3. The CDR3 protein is CASSQRVPRADTQYF. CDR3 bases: TGTGCCAGTAGTCAGAGGGTTCCCCGCGCGGATACGCAGTATTTT.

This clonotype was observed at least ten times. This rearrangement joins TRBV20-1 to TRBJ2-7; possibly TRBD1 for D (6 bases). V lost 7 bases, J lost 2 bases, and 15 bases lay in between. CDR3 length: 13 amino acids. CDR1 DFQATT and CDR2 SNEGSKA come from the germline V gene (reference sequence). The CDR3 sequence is CSVRTVSPYEQYF. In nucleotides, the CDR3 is TGCAGTGTTCGGACAGTTTCTCCCTACGAGCAGTACTTC.

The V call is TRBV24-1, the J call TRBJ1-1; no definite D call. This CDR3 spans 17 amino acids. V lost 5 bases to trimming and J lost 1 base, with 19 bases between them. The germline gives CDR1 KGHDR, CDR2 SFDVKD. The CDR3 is CATSVSPPRASNTEAFF. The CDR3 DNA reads TGTGCCACCAGTGTTTCCCCCCCGCGGGCCTCGAACACTGAAGCTTTCTTT.

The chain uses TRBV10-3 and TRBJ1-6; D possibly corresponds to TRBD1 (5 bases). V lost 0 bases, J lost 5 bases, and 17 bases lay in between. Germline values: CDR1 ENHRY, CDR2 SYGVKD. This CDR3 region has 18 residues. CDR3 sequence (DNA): TGTGCCATCAGTGAGTCCGGTGTGGGGGTGAGCCATAATTCACCCCTCCACTTT. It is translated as CAISESGVGVSHNSPLHF.

The CDR3 loop reads CASSLRTSSGNTIYF. In nucleotides, the CDR3 is TGTGCCAGCAGTTTGCGGACCTCCTCTGGAAACACCATATATTTT. The rearrangement joins TRBV12-3 or TRBV12-4 to TRBJ1-3; D is undetermined. The length of the CDR3 is 15 residues. Trimming stripped 3 bases from V and 0 bases from J, with 9 bases between.

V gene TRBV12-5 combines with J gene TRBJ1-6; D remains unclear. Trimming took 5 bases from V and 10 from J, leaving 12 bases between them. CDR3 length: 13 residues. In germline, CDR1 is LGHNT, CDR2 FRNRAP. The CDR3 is CASGLNYGSPLHF. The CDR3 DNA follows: TGTGCTAGTGGTCTAAACTACGGGTCACCCCTCCACTTT.

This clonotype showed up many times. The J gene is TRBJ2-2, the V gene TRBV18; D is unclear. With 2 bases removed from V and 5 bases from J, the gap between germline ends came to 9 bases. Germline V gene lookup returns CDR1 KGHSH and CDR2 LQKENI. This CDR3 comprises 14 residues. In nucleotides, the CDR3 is TGTGCCAGCTCACCAAGACCTGGGACCGGGGAGCTGTTTTTT. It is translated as CASSPRPGTGELFF. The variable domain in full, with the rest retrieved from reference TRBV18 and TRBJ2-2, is NAGVMQNPRHLVRRRGQEARLRCSPMKGHSHVYWYRQLPEEGLKFMVYLQKENIIDESGMPKERFSAEFPKEGPSILRIQQVVRGDSAAYFCASSPRPGTGELFFGEGSRLTVL.

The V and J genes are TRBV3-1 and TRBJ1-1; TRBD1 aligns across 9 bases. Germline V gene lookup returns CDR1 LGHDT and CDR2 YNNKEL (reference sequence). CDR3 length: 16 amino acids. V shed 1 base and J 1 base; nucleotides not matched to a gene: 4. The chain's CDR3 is CASSQVRTGENTEAFF. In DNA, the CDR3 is TGTGCCAGCAGCCAAGTTCGGACAGGGGAGAACACTGAAGCTTTCTTT.